This TCR beta chain is drawn from a study of T-cell reconstitution after alpha-beta-depleted transplantation in children. This clonotype was seen a few times. Its matching antigen is unknown. Study-wide results and caveats: Several hundred expanded graft clones reportedly were the source of alpha-beta T cells about two months after transplant. Some patients showed high day-60 TCRbeta diversity, which derived from surviving recipient T cells and thymic progenitors. After one year, T-cell counts and TCRbeta diversity mostly came from new T cells.

This CDR3 contains 13 residues. The germline V and J ends were trimmed by 6 bases and 12 bases, with 18 bases remaining between them. Molecular barcoding with unique molecular identifiers was used for the TCRbeta library. Each CDR3 protein is one row after TCRdb ran MiXCR on the PCR reads. The sample records about 1,000,000 distinct CDR3 sequences, about 30% being singletons. The receptor was isolated from a boy younger than two who had a stem cell transplant for SCID, so the T cells may come from the graft donor. V is TRBV12-3 or TRBV12-4 and J is TRBJ2-1; D perhaps matches TRBD2 (6 bases). The sample consisted of PBMCs, mostly from graft donor cells, taken 360 days after TCRalphabeta/CD19-depleted stem cell transplant. The CDR3 sequence is CASSYREPGRQFF. The DNA for the CDR3 is TGTGCCAGCAGCTACCGGGAGCCGGGAAGGCAGTTCTTC.